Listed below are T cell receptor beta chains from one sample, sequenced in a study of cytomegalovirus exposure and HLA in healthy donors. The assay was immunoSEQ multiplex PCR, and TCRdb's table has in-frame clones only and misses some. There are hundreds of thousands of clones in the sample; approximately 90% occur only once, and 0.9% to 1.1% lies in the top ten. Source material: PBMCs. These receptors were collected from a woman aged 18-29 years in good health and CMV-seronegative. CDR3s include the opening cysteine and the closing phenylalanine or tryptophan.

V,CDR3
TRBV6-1,CASSVRAEQYF
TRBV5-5,CASSLGVYNEQFF
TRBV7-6,CASSFTSEDTIYF
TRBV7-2,CASSFTWGGQEQFF
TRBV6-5,CASRLISGTENEQFF
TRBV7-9,CASSRTLNEQYF
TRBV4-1,CASSRLAGGDYNEQFF
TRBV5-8,CASSKGGADDNEQFF
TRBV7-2,CASSFRGEPQHF
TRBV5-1,CASSYGTSGGNEQFF
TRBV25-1,CASSAGLTYNEQFF
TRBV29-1,CSVKSRGTGGNYEQYF
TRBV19,CASRLAGADTQYF